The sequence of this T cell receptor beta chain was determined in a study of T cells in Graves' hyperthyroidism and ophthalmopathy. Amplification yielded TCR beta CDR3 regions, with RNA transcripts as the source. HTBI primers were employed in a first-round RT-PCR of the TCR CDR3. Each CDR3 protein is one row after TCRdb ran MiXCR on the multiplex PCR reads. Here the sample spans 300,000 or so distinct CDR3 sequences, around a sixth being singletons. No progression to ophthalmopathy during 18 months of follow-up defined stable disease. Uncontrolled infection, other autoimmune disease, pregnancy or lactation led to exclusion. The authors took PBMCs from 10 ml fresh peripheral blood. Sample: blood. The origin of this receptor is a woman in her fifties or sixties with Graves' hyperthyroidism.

The CDR3 nucleotides are TGTGCTAGTGGCCCGGGGGGCCTCCTTCAGTACTTC. Translating it yields CASGPGGLLQYF. The V and J genes are TRBV12-5 and TRBJ2-4; maybe TRBD2 (7 bases). V was trimmed by 6 bases and J by 11 bases, leaving 14 bases between them. The CDR3 consists of 12 residues. From germline, CDR1 is LGHNT and CDR2 FRNRAP. The variable domain in full, with the rest retrieved from reference TRBV12-5 and TRBJ2-4, is DARVTQTPRHKVTEMGQEVTMRCQPILGHNTVFWYRQTMMQGLELLAYFRNRAPLDDSGMPKDRFSAEMPDATLATLKIQPSEPRDSAVYFCASGPGGLLQYFGAGTRLSVL.